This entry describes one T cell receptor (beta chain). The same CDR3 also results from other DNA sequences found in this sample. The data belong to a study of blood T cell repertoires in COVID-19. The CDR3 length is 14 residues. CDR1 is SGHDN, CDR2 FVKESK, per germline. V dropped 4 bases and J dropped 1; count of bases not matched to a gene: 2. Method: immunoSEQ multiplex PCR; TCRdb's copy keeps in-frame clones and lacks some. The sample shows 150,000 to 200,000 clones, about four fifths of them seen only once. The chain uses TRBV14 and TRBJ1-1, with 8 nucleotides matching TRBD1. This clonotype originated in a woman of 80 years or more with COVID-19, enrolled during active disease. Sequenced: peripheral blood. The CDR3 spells CASSRQGWNTEAFF. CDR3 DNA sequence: TGTGCCAGCAGCCGACAGGGGTGGAACACTGAAGCTTTCTTT.